This is a list of T cell receptor beta chains from one sample in a study of vaccination and CD4 T cells after COVID-19. TCRdb re-called the PCR reads through MiXCR, storing one row per CDR3 protein. Of around 19,000 distinct CDR3 sequences listed, around 63% are singletons. For these receptors, no antigen is known. Specimen: CD4+ T cells from blood, cultured in vitro. The source is a human donor who had recovered from COVID-19. The CDR3 runs from the conserved cysteine through the conserved F or W. D genes are given only for firm matches. Clone size appears in some rows only: once, few, many, or a class for an expanded clone.

TRBV28	TRBJ1-5	-	-	TGTGCCAGCAGTTTTGGTAGTCAGCCCCAGCATTTT	CASSFGSQPQHF
TRBV21-1	TRBJ2-5	-	few	TGTGCCAGCAGCACGGAAGAGACCCAGTACTTC	CASSTEETQYF
TRBV27	TRBJ2-5	-	once	TGTGCCAGCAGTTTGTCCGGACCGCCCCAAGAGACCCAGTACTTC	CASSLSGPPQETQYF
TRBV4-3	TRBJ1-5	-	few	TGCGCCAGCAGCCAAGGGAGGATAGCGGGCAATCAGCCCCAGCATTTT	CASSQGRIAGNQPQHF
TRBV20-1	TRBJ1-5	-	few	TGCAGTGCTAGGGTGTCAGGGACCAATCAGCCCCAGCATTTT	CSARVSGTNQPQHF
TRBV20-1	TRBJ2-3	-	once	TGCAGTGCTAGCGTGGGGGGCGGCACAGATACGCAGTATTTT	CSASVGGGTDTQYF
TRBV20-1	TRBJ1-5	-	-	TGCAGTGCTCTCACAGGGAACGGCAATCAGCCCCAGCATTTT	CSALTGNGNQPQHF
TRBV20-1	TRBJ2-1	TRBD1	-	TGCAGTGCCGAACGACAGGGTAAAAACAATGAGCAGTTCTTC	CSAERQGKNNEQFF
TRBV2	TRBJ1-2	TRBD1	-	TGTGCCAGCTCGCCCCGACAGGGGATCTATGGCTACACCTTC	CASSPRQGIYGYTF
TRBV7-2	TRBJ2-1	TRBD2	-	TGTGCCAGCAGCCCTCGGGGACTAGCGGGAGGTACCTCCTACAATGAGCAGTTCTTC	CASSPRGLAGGTSYNEQFF
TRBV15	TRBJ1-1	-	-	TGTGCCACCAGCAGAGATCAGACACCCCGGGGGGCTTTCTTT	CATSRDQTPRGAFF
TRBV15	TRBJ1-1	TRBD1	-	TGTGCCACCAGCAGAGATCTGGGACAGGTGAACACTGAAGCTTTCTTT	CATSRDLGQVNTEAFF
TRBV7-9	TRBJ1-2	-	-	TGTGCCAGCAGCTTATCGGGGATGGACTATGGCCACACCTTC	CASSLSGMDYGHTF
TRBV30	TRBJ1-5	-	-	TGTGCCTGGAGTGTAAGTAGTTATCAGCCCCAGCATTTT	CAWSVSSYQPQHF
TRBV2	TRBJ2-1	TRBD1	-	TGTGCCAGCAGTGCCAGACAGGGGGCTATGAATGAGCAGTTCTTC	CASSARQGAMNEQFF
TRBV7-3	TRBJ1-3	-	-	TGTGCCAGCAGCCTCGCGACTGGAAACACCATATATTTT	CASSLATGNTIYF
TRBV7-8	TRBJ2-3	-	-	TGTGCCAGCAGCTTAAGGGGAGAGGGGGGGCCATCTGATACGCAGTATTTT	CASSLRGEGGPSDTQYF
TRBV20-1	TRBJ1-1	-	-	TGCAGTGCTAGAGGCTGGGAGAACACTGAAGCTTTCTTT	CSARGWENTEAFF
TRBV11-3	TRBJ1-1	-	medium-sized	TGTGCCAGCAGCTCTCGGACCGGGGACACTGAAGCTTTCTTT	CASSSRTGDTEAFF
TRBV4-2	TRBJ1-1	-	-	TGTGCCAGCAGCCAAGATTTATCCCGAGCTTTCTTT	CASSQDLSRAFF
TRBV6-5	TRBJ2-1	-	-	TGTGCCAGCAGTTTTGGTAGCGGAGACCTAAATGAGCAGTTCTTC	CASSFGSGDLNEQFF
TRBV19	TRBJ2-7	TRBD1	-	TGTGCCAGTAGGGGGACAGGTGTAAGCGAGCAGTACTTC	CASRGTGVSEQYF
TRBV21-1	TRBJ2-7	-	-	TGTGCCAGCAGCAAAGAGAGTGGGACAGTACCCCTACGAGAGCAGTACTTC	CASSKESGTVPLREQYF
TRBV24-1	TRBJ2-3	TRBD2	-	TGTGCCACTTCTCGGGGGGGGGGCACAGATACGCAGTATTTT	CATSRGGGTDTQYF
TRBV2	TRBJ1-1	TRBD1	-	TGTGCCAGCAGTGGGACAGGGGGTCAAGTGCTATCTTTCTTT	CASSGTGGQVLSFF
TRBV19	TRBJ1-5	TRBD1	-	TGTGCCAGTAGTCCGAGACAGGGGGCCAGTCTCCAGCATTTT	CASSPRQGASLQHF
TRBV20-1	TRBJ1-5	TRBD1	-	TGCAGTGCTAGAGATGCGGGGACAGGGGATTATGGTGGCAATCAGCCCCAGCATTTT	CSARDAGTGDYGGNQPQHF
TRBV7-2	TRBJ1-2	TRBD1	few	TGTGCCAGCAGCCCCCAGGACAGGGGCTATGGCTACACCTTC	CASSPQDRGYGYTF
TRBV7-9	TRBJ2-1	TRBD2	-	TGTGCCAGCAGCGGCCGACTAGCGGGAATCAGGAATGAGCAGTTCTTC	CASSGRLAGIRNEQFF
TRBV12-3/TRBV12-4	TRBJ1-5	-	-	TGTGCCAGCAGTTTAATGGGGGGAGGAAATCAGCCCCAGCATTTT	CASSLMGGGNQPQHF
TRBV7-3	TRBJ1-1	-	-	TGTGCCAGCAGCTTAAGAGCCAGCTCGGGGTACACTGAAGCTTTCTTT	CASSLRASSGYTEAFF
TRBV7-8	TRBJ1-5	TRBD1	-	TGTGCCAGCAGCTTAGCCCGGACAGGGGCAAATCAGCCCCAGCATTTT	CASSLARTGANQPQHF
TRBV12-3/TRBV12-4	TRBJ1-1	TRBD1	-	TGTGCCAGCAGTTCCGGACAGGCTCCCTTCTTT	CASSSGQAPFF
TRBV7-3	TRBJ1-1	-	-	TGTGCCAGCAGCTTAAATGGGGGGCTGGTTGAAGCTTTCTTT	CASSLNGGLVEAFF
TRBV6-2/TRBV6-3	TRBJ1-5	-	-	TGTGCCAGCAGTTACACCACAAAGAATCAGCCCCAGCATTTT	CASSYTTKNQPQHF
TRBV19	TRBJ1-2	-	-	TGTGCCAGTAGTATTGGGGCGACATGGATGGGCTACACCTTC	CASSIGATWMGYTF
TRBV7-2	TRBJ1-1	-	few	TGTGCCAGCAGCTTAGCTCGGAGCTCAGGTACTGAAGCTTTCTTT	CASSLARSSGTEAFF
TRBV29-1	TRBJ2-5	-	-	TGCAGCGAGGCCAAGATCACCGGGACCCAGTACTTC	CSEAKITGTQYF